This T cell receptor beta chain stems from a study of blood T cell repertoires in COVID-19. Study overall: COVID-19 samples from acute and convalescent phases originated in the United States, Italy and Spain.

The germline V gene encodes CDR1 SGHTA and CDR2 FQGTGA. The ends were cut back, 2 bases at V and 5 bases at J, with 15 bases in the middle. The CDR3 covers 15 residues. Libraries were prepared by immunoSEQ multiplex PCR; TCRdb keeps only in-frame clonotypes and omits some of them. The sample lists some 200,000 clones; around 87% were seen once. The chain is built from TRBV7-3 and TRBJ1-1, with a weak D call TRBD1 (6 bases). The source of this sequence is a man aged 35-49 years with active or convalescent COVID-19. The specimen sequenced was peripheral blood. The CDR3: CASSLVGGRRTEAFF. CDR3 bases: TGTGCCAGCAGCTTAGTTGGGGGCAGGAGAACTGAAGCTTTCTTT.